This TCR beta chain is from a study of chemoradiotherapy in HPV16-positive cancers. Looking at the study overall: Candidate HPV-specific clones and shared TCR motifs came from a couple of HPV16-positive patients.

This CDR3 contains 16 residues. Trimming removed 0 bases at V and 4 bases at J, with 13 bases between. Germline CDR1 reads LGHNA; CDR2 reads YNFKEQ. Only in-frame clones appear in the TCRdb table, and some are missing; sequencing was by immunoSEQ multiplex PCR. The sample consists of 11,000 to 15,000 clones, roughly 88% of them appearing once. Findings and limits, study-wide: Candidate HPV-specific clones and E7-related TCR motifs grew in tumor during treatment. HPV-responsive T-cell expansion during chemoradiotherapy was linked to improved recurrence-free survival in HPV16-positive patients.

Points on this clone: Its antigen remains unknown.

The V call is TRBV4-2, the J call TRBJ2-1; D not certain. This specimen consisted of blood, obtained from a patient who underwent chemoradiotherapy. This TCR was recovered from a human donor with HPV-associated anogenital cancer. The CDR3 loop is CASSQDGVARYNEQFF. In nucleotides, the CDR3 is TGTGCCAGCAGCCAAGATGGAGTAGCAAGATACAATGAGCAGTTCTTC.